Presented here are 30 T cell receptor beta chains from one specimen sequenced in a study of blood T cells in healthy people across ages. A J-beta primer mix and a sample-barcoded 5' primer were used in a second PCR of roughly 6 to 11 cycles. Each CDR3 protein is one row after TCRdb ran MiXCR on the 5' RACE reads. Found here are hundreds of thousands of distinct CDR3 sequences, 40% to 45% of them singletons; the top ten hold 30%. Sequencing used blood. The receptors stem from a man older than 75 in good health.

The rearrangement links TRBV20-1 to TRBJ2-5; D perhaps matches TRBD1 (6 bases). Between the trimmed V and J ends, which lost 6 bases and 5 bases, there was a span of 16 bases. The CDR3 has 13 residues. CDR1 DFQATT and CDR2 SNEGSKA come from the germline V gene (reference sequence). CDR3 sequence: CSAGGPGWETQYF. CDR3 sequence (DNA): TGCAGTGCAGGGGGACCGGGGTGGGAGACCCAGTACTTC.

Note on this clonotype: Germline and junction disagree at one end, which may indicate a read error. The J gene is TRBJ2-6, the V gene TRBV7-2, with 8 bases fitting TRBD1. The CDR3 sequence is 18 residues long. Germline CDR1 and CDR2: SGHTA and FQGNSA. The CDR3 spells CASSTHVRQGKGANVPTF. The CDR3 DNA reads TGTGCCAGCAGCACACACGTGAGACAGGGGAAAGGGGCCAACGTCCCGACTTTC.

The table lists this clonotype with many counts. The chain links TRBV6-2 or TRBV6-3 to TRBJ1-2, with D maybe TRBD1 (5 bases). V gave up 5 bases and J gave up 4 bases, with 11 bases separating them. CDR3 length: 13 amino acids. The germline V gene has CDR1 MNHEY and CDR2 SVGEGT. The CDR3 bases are TGTGCCAGCAGTGACGGGACCAGCTATGGCTACACCTTC. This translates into CASSDGTSYGYTF.

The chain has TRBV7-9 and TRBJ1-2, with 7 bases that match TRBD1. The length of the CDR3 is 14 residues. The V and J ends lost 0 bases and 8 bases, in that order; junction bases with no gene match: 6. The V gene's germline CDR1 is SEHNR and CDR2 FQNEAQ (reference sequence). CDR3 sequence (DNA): TGTGCCAGCAGCTTAGCTACAGGGGCGGGCGGCTACACCTTC. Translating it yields CASSLATGAGGYTF.

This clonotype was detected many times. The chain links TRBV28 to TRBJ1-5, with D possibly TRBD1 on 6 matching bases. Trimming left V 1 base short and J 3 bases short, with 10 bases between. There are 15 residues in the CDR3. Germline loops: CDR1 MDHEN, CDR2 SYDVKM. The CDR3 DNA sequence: TGTGCCAGCAGTTTATTGGGGGGCGTCAATCAGCCCCAGCATTTT. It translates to CASSLLGGVNQPQHF.

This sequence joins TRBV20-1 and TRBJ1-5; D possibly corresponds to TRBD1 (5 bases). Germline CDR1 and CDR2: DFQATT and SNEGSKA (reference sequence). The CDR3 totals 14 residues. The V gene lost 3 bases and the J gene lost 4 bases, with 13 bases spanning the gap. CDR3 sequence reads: CSARKQAANQPQHF. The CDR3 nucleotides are TGCAGTGCTAGGAAACAGGCAGCGAATCAGCCCCAGCATTTT.

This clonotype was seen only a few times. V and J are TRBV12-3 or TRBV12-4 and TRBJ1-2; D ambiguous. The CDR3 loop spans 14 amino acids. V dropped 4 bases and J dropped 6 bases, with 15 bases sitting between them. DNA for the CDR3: TGTGCCAGCAGTTACTACAGCACTGACGATGGCTACACCTTC. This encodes CASSYYSTDDGYTF.

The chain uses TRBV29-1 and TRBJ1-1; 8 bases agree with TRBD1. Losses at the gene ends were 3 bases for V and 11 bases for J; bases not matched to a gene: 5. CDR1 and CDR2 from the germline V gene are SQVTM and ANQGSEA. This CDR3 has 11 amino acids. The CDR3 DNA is TGCAGCGTTGATCGGACAGGGACTGCTTTCTTT. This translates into CSVDRTGTAFF.

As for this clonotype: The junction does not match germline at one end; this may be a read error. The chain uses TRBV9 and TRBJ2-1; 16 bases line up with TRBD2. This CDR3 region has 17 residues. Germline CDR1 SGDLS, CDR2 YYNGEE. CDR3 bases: TGTGGCAGCAGCGTAGGACCCGGGACTAGCGGGAGGGGGGAGCAGTTCTTC. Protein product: CGSSVGPGTSGRGEQFF.

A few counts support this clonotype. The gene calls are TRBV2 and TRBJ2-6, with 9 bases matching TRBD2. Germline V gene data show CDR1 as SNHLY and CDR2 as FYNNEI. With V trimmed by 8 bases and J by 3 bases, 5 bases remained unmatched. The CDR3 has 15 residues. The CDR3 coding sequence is TGTGCCAGCTTGGGACTAGCTGGTGGGGCCAACGTCCTGACTTTC. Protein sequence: CASLGLAGGANVLTF.

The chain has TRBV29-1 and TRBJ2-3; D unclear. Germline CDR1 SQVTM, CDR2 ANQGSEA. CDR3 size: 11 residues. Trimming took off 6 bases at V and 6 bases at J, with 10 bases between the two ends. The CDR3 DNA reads TGCAGCGTCGACCGGCCCGATACGCAGTATTTT. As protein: CSVDRPDTQYF.

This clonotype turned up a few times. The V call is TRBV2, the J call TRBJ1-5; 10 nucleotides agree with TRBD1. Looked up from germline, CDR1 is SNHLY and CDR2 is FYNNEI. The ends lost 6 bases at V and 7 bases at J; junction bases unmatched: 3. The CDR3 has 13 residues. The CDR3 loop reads CASRGTGEQPQHF. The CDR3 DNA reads TGTGCCAGCAGGGGGACAGGGGAGCAGCCCCAGCATTTT.

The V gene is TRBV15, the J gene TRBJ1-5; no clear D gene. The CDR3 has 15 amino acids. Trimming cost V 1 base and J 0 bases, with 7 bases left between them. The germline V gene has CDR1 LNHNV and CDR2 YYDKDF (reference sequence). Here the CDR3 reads CATSRVAVSNQPQHF. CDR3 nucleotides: TGTGCCACCAGCAGAGTAGCGGTTAGCAATCAGCCCCAGCATTTT.

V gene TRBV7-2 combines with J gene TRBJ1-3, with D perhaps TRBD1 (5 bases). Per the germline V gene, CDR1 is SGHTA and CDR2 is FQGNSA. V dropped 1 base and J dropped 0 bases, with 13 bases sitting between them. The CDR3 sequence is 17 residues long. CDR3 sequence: CASSLVGPRSSGNTIYF. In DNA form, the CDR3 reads TGTGCCAGCAGCTTAGTGGGACCGAGAAGCTCTGGAAACACCATATATTTT.

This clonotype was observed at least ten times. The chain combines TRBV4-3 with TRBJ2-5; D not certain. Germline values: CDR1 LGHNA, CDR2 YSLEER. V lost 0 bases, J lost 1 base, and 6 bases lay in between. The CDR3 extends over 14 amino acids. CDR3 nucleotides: TGCGCCAGCAGCCAAGATCCGGGCCAAGAGACCCAGTACTTC. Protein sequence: CASSQDPGQETQYF.

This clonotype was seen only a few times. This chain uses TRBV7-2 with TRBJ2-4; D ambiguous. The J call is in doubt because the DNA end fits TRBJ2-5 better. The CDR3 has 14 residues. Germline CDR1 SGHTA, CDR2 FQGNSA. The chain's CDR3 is CASSLRGPQETQYF. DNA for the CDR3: TGTGCCAGCAGCTTACGAGGCCCCCAGGAGACCCAGTACTTC.

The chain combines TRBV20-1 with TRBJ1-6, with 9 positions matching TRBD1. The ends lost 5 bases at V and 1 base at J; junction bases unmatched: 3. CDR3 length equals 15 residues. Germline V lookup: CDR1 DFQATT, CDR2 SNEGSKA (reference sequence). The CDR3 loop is CSAPGQGSYNSPLHF. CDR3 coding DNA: TGCAGTGCTCCGGGACAGGGATCCTATAATTCACCCCTCCACTTT.

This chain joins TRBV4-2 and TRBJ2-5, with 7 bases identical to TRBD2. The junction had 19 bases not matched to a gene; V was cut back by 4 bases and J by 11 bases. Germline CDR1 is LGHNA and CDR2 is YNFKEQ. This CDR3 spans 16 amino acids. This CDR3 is CASSPESGGSYNEQYF. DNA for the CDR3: TGTGCCAGCAGCCCTGAGTCGGGGGGATCCTACAATGAGCAGTACTTC.

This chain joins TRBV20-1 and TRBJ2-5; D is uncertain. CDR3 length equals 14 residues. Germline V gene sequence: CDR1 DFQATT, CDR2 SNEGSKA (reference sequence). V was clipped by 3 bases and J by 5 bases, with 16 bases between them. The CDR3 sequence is CSARLSGRRETQYF. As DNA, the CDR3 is TGCAGTGCTAGGCTTTCCGGGCGGCGGGAGACCCAGTACTTC.

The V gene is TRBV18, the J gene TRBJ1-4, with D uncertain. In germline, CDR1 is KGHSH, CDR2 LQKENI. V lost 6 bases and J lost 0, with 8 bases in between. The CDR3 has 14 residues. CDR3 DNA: TGTGCCAGCTCCCCCGTTGCAACTAATGAAAAACTGTTTTTT. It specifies CASSPVATNEKLFF. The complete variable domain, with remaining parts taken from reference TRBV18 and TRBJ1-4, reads NAGVMQNPRHLVRRRGQEARLRCSPMKGHSHVYWYRQLPEEGLKFMVYLQKENIIDESGMPKERFSAEFPKEGPSILRIQQVVRGDSAAYFCASSPVATNEKLFFGSGTQLSVL.

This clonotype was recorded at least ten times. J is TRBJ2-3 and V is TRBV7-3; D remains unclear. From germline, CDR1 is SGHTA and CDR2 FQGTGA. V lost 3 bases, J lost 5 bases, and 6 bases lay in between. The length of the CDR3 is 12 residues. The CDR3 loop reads CASSFSGDTQYF. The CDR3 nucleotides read TGTGCCAGCAGCTTTTCCGGAGATACGCAGTATTTT.

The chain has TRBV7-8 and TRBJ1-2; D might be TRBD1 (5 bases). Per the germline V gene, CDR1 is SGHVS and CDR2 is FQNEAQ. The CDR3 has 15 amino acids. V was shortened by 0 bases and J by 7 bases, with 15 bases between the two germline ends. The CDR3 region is CASSLAQTQGGGYTF. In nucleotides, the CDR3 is TGTGCCAGCAGCTTAGCGCAAACGCAGGGTGGTGGCTACACCTTC.

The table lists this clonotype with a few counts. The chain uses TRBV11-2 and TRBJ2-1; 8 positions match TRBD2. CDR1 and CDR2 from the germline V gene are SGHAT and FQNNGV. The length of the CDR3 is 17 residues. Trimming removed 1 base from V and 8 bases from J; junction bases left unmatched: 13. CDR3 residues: CASSLGGLVLVGDEQFF. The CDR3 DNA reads TGTGCCAGCAGCTTAGGGGGACTAGTCTTAGTCGGCGATGAGCAGTTCTTC.

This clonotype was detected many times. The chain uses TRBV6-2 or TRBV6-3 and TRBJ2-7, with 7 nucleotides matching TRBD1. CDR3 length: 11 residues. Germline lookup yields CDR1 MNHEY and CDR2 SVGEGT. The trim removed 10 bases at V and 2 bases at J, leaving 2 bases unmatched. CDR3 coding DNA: TGTGCCACCGGACAGGCCTACGAGCAGTACTTC. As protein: CATGQAYEQYF.

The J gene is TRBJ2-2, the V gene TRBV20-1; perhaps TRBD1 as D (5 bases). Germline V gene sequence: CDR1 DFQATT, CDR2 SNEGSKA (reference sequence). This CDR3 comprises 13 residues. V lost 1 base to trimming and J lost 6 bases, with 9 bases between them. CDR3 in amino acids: CSARGGLPGELFF. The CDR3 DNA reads TGCAGTGCTAGAGGGGGCCTCCCCGGGGAGCTGTTTTTT.

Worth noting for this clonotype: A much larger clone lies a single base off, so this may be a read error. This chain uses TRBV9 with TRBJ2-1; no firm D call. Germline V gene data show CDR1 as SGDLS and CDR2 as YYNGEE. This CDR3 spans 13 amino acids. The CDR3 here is CASSVDRDNKQFF. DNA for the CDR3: TGTGCCAGCAGCGTAGACAGAGACAATAAGCAGTTCTTC.

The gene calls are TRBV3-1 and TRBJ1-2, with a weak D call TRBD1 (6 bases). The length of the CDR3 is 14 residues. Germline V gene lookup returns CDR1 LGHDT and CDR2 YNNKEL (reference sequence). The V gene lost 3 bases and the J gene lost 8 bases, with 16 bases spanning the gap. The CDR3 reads CASSHEGDFEGYTF. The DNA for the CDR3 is TGTGCCAGCAGCCACGAGGGGGATTTTGAAGGCTACACCTTC.

This CDR3 is CARAPPTATNEQFF. The DNA of the CDR3 is TGTGCCAGGGCCCCGCCGACAGCCACCAATGAGCAGTTCTTC. V gene TRBV21-1 combines with J gene TRBJ2-1; no check of the table's D call, TRBD1, against the DNA was made. TRBV21-1 is a known pseudogene. The CDR3 runs to 14 residues.

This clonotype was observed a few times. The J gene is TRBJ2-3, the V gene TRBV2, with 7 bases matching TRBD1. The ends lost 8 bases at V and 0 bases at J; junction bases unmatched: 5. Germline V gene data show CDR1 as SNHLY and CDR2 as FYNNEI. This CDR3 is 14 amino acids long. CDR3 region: CASGDSSSTDTQYF. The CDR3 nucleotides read TGTGCCAGCGGGGACAGCTCCAGCACAGATACGCAGTATTTT.

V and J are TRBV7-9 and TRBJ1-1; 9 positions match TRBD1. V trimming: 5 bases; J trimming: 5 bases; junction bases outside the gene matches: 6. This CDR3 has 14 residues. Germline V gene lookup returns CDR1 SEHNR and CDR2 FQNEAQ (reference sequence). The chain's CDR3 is CASSKGTGKTEAFF. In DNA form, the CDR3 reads TGTGCCAGCAGCAAGGGGACAGGGAAAACTGAAGCTTTCTTT.